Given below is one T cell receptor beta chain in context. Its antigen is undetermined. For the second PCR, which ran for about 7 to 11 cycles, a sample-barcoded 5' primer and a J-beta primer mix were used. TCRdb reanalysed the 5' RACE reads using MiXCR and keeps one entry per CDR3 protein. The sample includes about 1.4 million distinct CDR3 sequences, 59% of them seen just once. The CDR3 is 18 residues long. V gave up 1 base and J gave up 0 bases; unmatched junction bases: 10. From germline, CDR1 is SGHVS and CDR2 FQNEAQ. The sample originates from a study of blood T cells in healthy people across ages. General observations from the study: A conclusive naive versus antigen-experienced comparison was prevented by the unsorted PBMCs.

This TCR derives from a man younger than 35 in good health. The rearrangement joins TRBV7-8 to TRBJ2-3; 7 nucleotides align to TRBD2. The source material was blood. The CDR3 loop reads CASSLGYPSGPSTDTQYF. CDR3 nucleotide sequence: TGTGCCAGCAGCTTAGGTTATCCTAGCGGCCCTAGCACAGATACGCAGTATTTT.